The source of this T cell receptor beta chain is a study of cytomegalovirus exposure and HLA in healthy donors. General study points: There were a few CMV-associated chains whose specificity for CMV antigens was confirmed in vitro. In a later analysis, TCR beta V- and J-gene trimming showed a link to a missense DCLRE1C variant. Researchers reportedly found TCR beta sequences accurately predicted most subjects' HLA-A and HLA-B alleles.

As concerns this clone: Its antigen is unknown.

The PCR ran on 60 Vbeta and 13 Jbeta primers. The method was immunoSEQ multiplex PCR; TCRdb's version includes in-frame clones alone and lacks a portion of them. The data contain under 250,000 clones, roughly 79% of them seen just once; the ten biggest clones take up under 2%. The CDR3 has 16 residues. Trimming removed 4 bases from V and 4 bases from J; junction bases left unmatched: 11. Germline values: CDR1 SNHLY, CDR2 FYNNEI. The sample comprised PBMCs. This clonotype was sampled from a man aged 25-45 years in good health and CMV-seronegative. This chain joins TRBV2 and TRBJ1-2; 8 bases map to TRBD1. DNA for the CDR3: TGTGCCAGCAGTGGGGCTCCGGGACAGGACGTCTATGGCTACACCTTC. Residues: CASSGAPGQDVYGYTF.